This T cell receptor (beta chain) is drawn from a study of blood T cell repertoires in COVID-19. As for the study in general: Donors in the United States, Italy and Spain gave samples during acute or convalescent COVID-19.

This CDR3 has 10 amino acids. CDR1 and CDR2 from the germline V gene are DFQATT and SNEGSKA (reference sequence). Profiled with immunoSEQ multiplex PCR; TCRdb holds only in-frame clones, not every one. The sample records under 300,000 clones, around 89% being singletons. Everyone who took part was roughly 18 to 95 years old, and they came from about 25 US areas. This chain joins TRBV20-1 and TRBJ1-2; D remains unclear. This TCR was recovered from a man aged 40-50 years who had recovered from COVID-19. The sample comprised PBMCs or T cells enriched from blood (not recorded which). CDR3 DNA sequence: TGCAGCCGATCTATCGGGGGCTACACCTTC. This encodes CSRSIGGYTF.